This TCR beta chain is drawn from a study of T cell repertoires in cytomegalovirus infection. Turning to the study itself: It can be stated that public TCR beta signatures indicated CMV infection as well as a matching HLA type. Overall study findings and caveats: Dominating the ex vivo response were HLA-C-restricted CMV-specific TCR beta clonotypes. Pooled public TCR beta family frequency picked out CMV carriers with the relevant HLA.

CDR1 is MNHGY, CDR2 SAAAGT, per germline. V gave up 9 bases and J gave up 5 bases; unmatched junction bases: 9. The CDR3 is made up of 13 amino acids. Using its own MiXCR run on the reads, TCRdb lists one record per CDR3 protein. The sample lists some 160,000 distinct CDR3 sequences, over 15% occurring once. About this clonotype: What it binds is unknown. This could be a read error, since a much larger clone is one nucleotide away.

The sequenced sample was CD8+ T cells from PBMCs. This sequence joins TRBV6-8 and TRBJ2-5; 7 bases are a match to TRBD1. The receptor was isolated from a human donor in good health (CMV status not recorded). Some clones in this sample may be carry-over from other donors' samples. CDR3 sequence (DNA): TGTGCCAGGCAGACAGGGTACTGGGAGACCCAGTACTTC. Its translation is CARQTGYWETQYF.